The clone carrying this T cell receptor (beta chain) was counted at least ten times. Antigen specificity is unknown. The data stem from a study of identical twins. Study-wide results and caveats: The more abundant beta clonotypes in cord blood had fewer insertions, and memory repertoires did not show this. Out-of-frame beta chain sequences displayed weaker excess sharing between twins.

Germline CDR1 reads SEHNR; CDR2 reads FQNEAQ (reference sequence). The CDR3 is made up of 14 amino acids. V was cut by 3 bases and J by 3 bases, with 6 bases left in between. With template switching, a universal primer site was added, and the cDNA carried unique molecular identifiers. MiXCR was run by TCRdb on the 5' RACE reads, yielding one entry per CDR3 protein. This sample carries about 240,000 distinct CDR3 sequences, over 9.5% of them seen once, and the ten largest clones take approximately 11%. This clonotype originated in a man between 45 and 60 years old in good health. Sequencing input: memory T cells sorted from blood. This chain joins TRBV7-9 and TRBJ1-6, with D unclear. The CDR3 sequence: CASSLGNYNSPLHF. CDR3 DNA: TGTGCCAGCAGCTTGGGCAACTATAATTCACCCCTCCACTTT. Drawing the rest from reference TRBV7-9 and TRBJ1-6, the complete variable domain is DTGVSQNPRHKITKRGQNVTFRCDPISEHNRLYWYRQTLGQGPEFLTYFQNEAQLEKSRLLSDRFSAERPKGSFSTLEIQRTEQGDSAMYLCASSLGNYNSPLHFGNGTRLTVT.